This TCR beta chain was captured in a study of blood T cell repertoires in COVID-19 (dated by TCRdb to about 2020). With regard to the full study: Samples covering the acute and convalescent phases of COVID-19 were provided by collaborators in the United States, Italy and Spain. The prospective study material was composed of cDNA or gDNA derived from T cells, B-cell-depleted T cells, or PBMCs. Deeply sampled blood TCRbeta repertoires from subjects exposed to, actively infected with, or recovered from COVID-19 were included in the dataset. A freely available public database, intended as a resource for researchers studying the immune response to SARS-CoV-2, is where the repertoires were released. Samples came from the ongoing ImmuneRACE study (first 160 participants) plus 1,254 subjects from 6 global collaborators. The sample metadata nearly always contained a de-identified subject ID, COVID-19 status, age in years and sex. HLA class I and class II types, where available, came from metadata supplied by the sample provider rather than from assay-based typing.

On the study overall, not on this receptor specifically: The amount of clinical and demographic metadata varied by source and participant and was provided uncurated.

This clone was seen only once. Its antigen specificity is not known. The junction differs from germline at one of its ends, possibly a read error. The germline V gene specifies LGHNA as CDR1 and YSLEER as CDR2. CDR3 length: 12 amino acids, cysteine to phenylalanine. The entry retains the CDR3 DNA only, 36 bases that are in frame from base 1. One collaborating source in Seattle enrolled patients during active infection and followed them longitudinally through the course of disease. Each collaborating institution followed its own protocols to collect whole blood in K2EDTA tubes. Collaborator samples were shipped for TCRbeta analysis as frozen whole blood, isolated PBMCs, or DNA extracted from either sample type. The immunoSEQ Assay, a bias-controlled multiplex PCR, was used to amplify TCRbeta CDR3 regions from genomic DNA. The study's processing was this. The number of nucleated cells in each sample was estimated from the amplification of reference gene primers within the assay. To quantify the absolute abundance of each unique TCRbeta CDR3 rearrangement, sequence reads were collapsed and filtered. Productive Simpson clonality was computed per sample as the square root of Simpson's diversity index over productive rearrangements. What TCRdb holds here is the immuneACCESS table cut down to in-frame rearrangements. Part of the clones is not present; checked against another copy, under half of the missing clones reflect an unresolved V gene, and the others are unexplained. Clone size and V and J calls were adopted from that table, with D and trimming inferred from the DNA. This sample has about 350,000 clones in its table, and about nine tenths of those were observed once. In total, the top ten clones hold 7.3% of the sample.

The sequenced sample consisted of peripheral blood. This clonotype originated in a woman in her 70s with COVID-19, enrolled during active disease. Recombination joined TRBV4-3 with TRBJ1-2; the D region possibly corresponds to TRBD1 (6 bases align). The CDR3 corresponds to CASSQESTGLFF. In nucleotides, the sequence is TGCGCCAGCAGCCAAGAATCCACAGGGTTATTTTTC.